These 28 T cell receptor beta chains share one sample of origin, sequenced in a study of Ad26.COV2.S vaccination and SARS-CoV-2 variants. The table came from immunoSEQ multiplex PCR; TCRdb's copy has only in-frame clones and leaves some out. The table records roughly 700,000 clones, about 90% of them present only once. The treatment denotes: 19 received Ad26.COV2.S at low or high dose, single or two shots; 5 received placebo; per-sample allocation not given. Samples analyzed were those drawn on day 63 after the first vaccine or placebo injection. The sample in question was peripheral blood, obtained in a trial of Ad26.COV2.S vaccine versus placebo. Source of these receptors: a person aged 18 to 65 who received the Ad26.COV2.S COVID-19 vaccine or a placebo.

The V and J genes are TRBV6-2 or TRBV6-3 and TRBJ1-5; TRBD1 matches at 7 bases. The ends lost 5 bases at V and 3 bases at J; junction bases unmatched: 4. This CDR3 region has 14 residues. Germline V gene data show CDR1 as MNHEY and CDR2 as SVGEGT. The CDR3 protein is CASSSGTVNQPQHF. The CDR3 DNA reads TGTGCCAGCAGTAGCGGGACAGTCAATCAGCCCCAGCATTTT.

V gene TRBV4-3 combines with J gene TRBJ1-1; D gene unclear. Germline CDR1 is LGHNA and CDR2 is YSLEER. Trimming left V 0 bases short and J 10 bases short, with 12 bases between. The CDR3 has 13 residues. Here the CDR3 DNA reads TGCGCCAGCAGCCAAGAGGCAGCGTGGGGAGCTTTCTTT. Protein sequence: CASSQEAAWGAFF.

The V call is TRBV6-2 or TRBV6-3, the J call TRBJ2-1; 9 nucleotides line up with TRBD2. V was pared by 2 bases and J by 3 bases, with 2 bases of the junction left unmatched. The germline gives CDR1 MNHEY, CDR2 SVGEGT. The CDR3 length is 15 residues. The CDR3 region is CASSYAGGFYNEQFF. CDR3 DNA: TGTGCCAGCAGTTACGCGGGGGGGTTCTACAATGAGCAGTTCTTC.

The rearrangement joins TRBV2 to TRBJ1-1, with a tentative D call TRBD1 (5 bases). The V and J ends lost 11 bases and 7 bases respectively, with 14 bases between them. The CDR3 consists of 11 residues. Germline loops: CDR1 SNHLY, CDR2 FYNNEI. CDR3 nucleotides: TGTGCCCTCAGTGGGGGAGGTGAAGCTTTCTTT. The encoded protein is CALSGGGEAFF.

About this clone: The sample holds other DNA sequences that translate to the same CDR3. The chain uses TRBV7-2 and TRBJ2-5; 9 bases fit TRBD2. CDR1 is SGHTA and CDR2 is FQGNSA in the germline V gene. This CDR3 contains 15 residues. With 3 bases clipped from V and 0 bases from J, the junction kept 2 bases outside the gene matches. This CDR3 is CASSFLAGNQETQYF. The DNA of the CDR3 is TGTGCCAGCAGCTTCCTAGCGGGGAACCAAGAGACCCAGTACTTC.

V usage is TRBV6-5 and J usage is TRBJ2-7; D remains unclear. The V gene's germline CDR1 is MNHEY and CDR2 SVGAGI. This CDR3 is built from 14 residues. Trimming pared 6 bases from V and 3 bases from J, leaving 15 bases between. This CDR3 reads CASSTAPWGYEQYF. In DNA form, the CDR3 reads TGTGCCAGCAGCACAGCTCCCTGGGGCTACGAGCAGTACTTC.

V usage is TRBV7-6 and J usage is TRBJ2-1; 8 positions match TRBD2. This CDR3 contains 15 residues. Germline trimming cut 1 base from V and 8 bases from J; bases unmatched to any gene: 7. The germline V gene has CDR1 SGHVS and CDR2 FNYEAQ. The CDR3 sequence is CASSLDGGRFDEQFF. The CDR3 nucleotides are TGTGCCAGCAGCTTAGACGGCGGGAGGTTCGATGAGCAGTTCTTC.

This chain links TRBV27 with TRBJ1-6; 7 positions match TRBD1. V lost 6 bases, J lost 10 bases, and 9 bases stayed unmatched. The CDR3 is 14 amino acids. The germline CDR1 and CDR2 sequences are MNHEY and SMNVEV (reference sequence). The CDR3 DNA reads TGTGCCAGCAGAAGAACAGGGGTTGACTCACCCCTCCACTTT. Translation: CASRRTGVDSPLHF.

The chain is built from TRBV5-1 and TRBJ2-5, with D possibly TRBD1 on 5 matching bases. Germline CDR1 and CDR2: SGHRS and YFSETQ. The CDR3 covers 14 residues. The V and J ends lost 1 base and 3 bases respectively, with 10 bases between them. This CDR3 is CASSLTTAEETQYF. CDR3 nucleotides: TGCGCCAGCAGCTTGACGACAGCCGAAGAGACCCAGTACTTC.

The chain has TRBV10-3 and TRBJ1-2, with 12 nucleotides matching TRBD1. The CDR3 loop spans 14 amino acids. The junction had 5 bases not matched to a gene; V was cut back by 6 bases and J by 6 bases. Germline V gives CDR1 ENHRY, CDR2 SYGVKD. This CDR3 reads CAIRMGQGANGYTF. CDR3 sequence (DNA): TGTGCCATCAGGATGGGACAGGGGGCTAATGGCTACACCTTC.

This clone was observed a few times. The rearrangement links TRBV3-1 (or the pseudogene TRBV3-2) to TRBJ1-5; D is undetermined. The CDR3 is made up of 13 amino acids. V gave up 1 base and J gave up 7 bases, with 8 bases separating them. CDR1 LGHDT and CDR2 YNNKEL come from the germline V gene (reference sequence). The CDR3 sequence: CASSQGGIQPQHF. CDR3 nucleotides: TGTGCCAGCAGCCAAGGCGGGATCCAGCCCCAGCATTTT.

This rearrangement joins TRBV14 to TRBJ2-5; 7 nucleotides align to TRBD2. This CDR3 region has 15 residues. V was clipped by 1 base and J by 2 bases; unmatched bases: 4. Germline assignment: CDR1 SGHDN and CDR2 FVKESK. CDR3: CASSQAGGRQETQYF. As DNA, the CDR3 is TGTGCCAGCAGCCAAGCCGGGGGGAGACAAGAGACCCAGTACTTC.

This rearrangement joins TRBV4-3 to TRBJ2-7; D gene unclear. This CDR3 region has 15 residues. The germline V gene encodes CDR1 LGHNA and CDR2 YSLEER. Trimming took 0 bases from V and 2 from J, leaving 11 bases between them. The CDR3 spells CASSQDRAVAYEQYF. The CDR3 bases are TGCGCCAGCAGCCAAGATCGGGCAGTAGCCTACGAGCAGTACTTC.

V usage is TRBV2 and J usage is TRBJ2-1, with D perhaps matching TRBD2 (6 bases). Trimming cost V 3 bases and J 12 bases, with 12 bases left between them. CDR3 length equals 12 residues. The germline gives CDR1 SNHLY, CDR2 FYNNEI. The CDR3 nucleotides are TGTGCCAGCAGTGATTCGGGAGTGGCGCAGTTCTTC. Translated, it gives CASSDSGVAQFF. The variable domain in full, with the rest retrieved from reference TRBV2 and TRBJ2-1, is EPEVTQTPSHQVTQMGQEVILRCVPISNHLYFYWYRQILGQKVEFLVSFYNNEISEKSEIFDDQFSVERPDGSNFTLKIRSTKLEDSAMYFCASSDSGVAQFFGPGTRLTVL.

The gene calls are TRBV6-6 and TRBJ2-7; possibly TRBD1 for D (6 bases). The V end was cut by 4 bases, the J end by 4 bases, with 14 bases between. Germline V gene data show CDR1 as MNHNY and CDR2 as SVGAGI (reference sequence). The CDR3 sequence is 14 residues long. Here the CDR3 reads CASSSDRPKYEQYF. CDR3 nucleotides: TGTGCCAGCAGTTCCGACAGGCCGAAATACGAGCAGTACTTC.

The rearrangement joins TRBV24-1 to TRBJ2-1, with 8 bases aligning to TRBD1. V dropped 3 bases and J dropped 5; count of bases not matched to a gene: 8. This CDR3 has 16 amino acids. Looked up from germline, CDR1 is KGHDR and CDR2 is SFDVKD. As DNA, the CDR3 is TGTGCCACCAGTGATACCCGACAGGGGAAGAACAATGAGCAGTTCTTC. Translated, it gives CATSDTRQGKNNEQFF.

The CDR3 region is CASSLSLADYISPYEQYF. The CDR3 bases are TGTGCCAGCAGCTTGAGTCTAGCGGATTACATCTCTCCCTACGAGCAGTACTTC. V and J are TRBV5-8 and TRBJ2-7; TRBD2 aligns across 7 bases. Germline V gene lookup returns CDR1 SGHTS and CDR2 YDEGEE. The CDR3 loop spans 18 amino acids. Trimming removed 1 base from V and 2 bases from J; junction bases left unmatched: 15.

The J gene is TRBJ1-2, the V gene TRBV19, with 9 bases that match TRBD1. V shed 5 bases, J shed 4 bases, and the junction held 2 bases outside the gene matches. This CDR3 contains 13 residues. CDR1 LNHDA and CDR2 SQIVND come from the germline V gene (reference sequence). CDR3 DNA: TGTGCCAGTAGTCTGACAGGGGGCTATGGCTACACCTTC. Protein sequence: CASSLTGGYGYTF.

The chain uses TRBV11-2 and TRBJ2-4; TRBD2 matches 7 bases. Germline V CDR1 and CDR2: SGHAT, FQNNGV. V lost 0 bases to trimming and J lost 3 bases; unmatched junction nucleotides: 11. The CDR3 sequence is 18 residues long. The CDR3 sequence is CASSLDARRLADKNIQYF. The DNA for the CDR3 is TGTGCCAGCAGCTTAGATGCCCGCCGGCTAGCGGACAAAAACATTCAGTACTTC.

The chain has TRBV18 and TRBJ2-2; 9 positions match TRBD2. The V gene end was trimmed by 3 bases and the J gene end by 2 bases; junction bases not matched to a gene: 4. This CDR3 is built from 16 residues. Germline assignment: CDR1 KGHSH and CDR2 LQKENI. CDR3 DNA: TGTGCCAGCTCACCGCCTAGCGGGATCAACACCGGGGAGCTGTTTTTT. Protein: CASSPPSGINTGELFF.

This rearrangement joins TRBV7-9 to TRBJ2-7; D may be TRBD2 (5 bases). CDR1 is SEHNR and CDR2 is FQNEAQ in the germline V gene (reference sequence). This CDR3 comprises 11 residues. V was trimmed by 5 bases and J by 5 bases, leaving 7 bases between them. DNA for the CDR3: TGTGCCAGCAGCGGAGGCCACGAGCAGTACTTC. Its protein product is CASSGGHEQYF.

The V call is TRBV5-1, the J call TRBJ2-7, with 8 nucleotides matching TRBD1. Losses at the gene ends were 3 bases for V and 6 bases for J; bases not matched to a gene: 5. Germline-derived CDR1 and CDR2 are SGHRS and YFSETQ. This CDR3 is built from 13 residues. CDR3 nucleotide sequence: TGCGCCAGCAGCTCCCGGACAGGGCTCGAGCAGTACTTC. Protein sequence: CASSSRTGLEQYF.

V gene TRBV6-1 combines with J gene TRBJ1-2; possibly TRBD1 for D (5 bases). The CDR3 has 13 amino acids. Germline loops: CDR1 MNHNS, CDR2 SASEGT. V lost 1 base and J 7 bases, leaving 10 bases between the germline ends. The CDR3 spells CASSEERGAGYTF. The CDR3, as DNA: TGTGCCAGCAGTGAAGAAAGGGGAGCTGGCTACACCTTC.

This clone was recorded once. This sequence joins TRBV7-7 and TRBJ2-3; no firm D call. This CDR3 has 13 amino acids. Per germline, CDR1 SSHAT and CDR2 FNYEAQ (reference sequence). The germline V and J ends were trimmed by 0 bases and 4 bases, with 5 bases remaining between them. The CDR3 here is CASSLAGSDTQYF. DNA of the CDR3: TGTGCCAGCAGCTTAGCGGGGTCAGATACGCAGTATTTT.

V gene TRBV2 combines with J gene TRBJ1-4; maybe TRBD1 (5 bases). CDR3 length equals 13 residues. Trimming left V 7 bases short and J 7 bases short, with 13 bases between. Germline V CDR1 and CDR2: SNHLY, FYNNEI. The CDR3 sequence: CASTIGGSEKLFF. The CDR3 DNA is TGTGCCAGCACAATTGGGGGTTCTGAAAAACTGTTTTTT.

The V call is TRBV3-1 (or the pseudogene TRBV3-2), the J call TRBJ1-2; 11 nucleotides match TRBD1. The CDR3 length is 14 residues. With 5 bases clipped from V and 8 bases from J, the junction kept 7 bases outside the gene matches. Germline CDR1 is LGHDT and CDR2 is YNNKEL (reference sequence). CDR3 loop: CASSGGQGARGYTF. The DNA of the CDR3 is TGTGCCAGCAGCGGAGGACAGGGGGCGCGGGGCTACACCTTC.

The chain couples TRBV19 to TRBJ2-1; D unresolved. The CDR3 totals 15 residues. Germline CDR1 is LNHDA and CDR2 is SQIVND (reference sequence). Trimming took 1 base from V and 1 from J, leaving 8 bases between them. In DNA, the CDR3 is TGTGCCAGTAGTATAGGGGCTAGGTCCTACAATGAGCAGTTCTTC. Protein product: CASSIGARSYNEQFF.

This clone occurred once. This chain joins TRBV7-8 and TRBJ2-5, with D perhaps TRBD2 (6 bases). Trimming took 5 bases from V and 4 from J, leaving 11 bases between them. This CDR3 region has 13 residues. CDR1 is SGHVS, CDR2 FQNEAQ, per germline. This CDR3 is CASSPWRGETQYF. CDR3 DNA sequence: TGTGCCAGCAGCCCCTGGAGGGGAGAGACCCAGTACTTC.